The T cell receptor beta chain under discussion was sequenced for a study of T-cell reconstitution after alpha-beta-depleted transplantation in children. After removal of 3 bases from V and 7 bases from J, the junction contained 9 bases not matched to a gene. This CDR3 has 15 residues. Germline CDR1 is MNHEY and CDR2 is SMNVEV (reference sequence). This clonotype was seen a few times. Its antigen remains unknown. Unique molecular identifiers featured in how the TCRbeta library was prepared. MiXCR was run by TCRdb on the PCR reads, yielding one entry per CDR3 protein. The table records fewer than 350,000 distinct CDR3 sequences, less than 9.5% of them present only once. Study-wide findings and caveats: At the one-year point after transplant, T-cell counts and TCRbeta diversity were found to come mostly from T cells that had been newly produced. In patients about two months after transplant, alpha-beta T cells reportedly arose from several hundred expanded graft clones. In some patients, recipient T cells and intrathymic progenitors surviving conditioning explained high day-60 diversity.

V and J are TRBV27 and TRBJ1-2; 9 bases are shared with TRBD1. The clonotype comes from a female patient aged 2 to 10 who had a stem cell transplant for Fanconi anemia, so the T cells may come from the graft donor. The material was peripheral blood, obtained 360 days after TCRalphabeta/CD19-depleted stem cell transplant. The DNA of the CDR3 is TGTGCCAGCAGTTTCGGGACAGGGCCGTTTGGTGGCTACACCTTC. Translating it yields CASSFGTGPFGGYTF.